What follows are 8 T cell receptor beta chains derived from one specimen sequenced in a study of T cell responses to AZD1222 COVID-19 vaccine. The data were produced by immunoSEQ multiplex PCR, yet TCRdb's version contains in-frame clones alone and is incomplete. The sample consists of around 70,000 clones, more than 75% of them appearing once. The specimen comprised peripheral blood, sampled 28 days after the second dose of the MenACWY control vaccine. The receptors come from an adult who received the MenACWY meningococcal vaccine as a control.

The chain combines TRBV24-1 with TRBJ1-4; TRBD1 agrees at 9 bases. The V gene's germline CDR1 is KGHDR and CDR2 SFDVKD. CDR3 length: 15 amino acids. The V gene end was trimmed by 6 bases and the J gene end by 5 bases; junction bases not matched to a gene: 6. This CDR3 reads CATSSAGTGNEKLFF. The CDR3 DNA follows: TGTGCCACCAGTTCCGCCGGGACAGGGAATGAAAAACTGTTTTTT.

V and J are TRBV12-3 or TRBV12-4 and TRBJ2-7, with D perhaps matching TRBD1 (6 bases). The CDR3 length is 13 residues. Trimming left V 2 bases short and J 4 bases short, with 9 bases between. CDR3 protein: CASSLTGTYEQYF. The CDR3 DNA follows: TGTGCCAGCAGTTTAACAGGGACGTACGAGCAGTACTTC.

The chain couples TRBV7-2 to TRBJ2-1; 7 nucleotides line up with TRBD1. Per germline, CDR1 SGHTA and CDR2 FQGNSA. The J segment lost 4 bases and the V segment lost 5 bases, leaving 5 bases of the junction unmatched. The CDR3 is 14 amino acids. This chain's CDR3 is CASSRRQGYNEQFF. In DNA form, the CDR3 reads TGTGCCAGCAGCAGAAGACAGGGATACAATGAGCAGTTCTTC.

V gene TRBV5-1 combines with J gene TRBJ2-7, with 7 bases aligning to TRBD1. The CDR3 contains 13 residues. The ends lost 4 bases at V and 7 bases at J; junction bases unmatched: 8. The V gene's germline CDR1 is SGHRS and CDR2 YFSETQ. The CDR3 DNA follows: TGCGCCAGCAGCGTGGACAGGCCAGGGGAGCAGTACTTC. This codes for CASSVDRPGEQYF.

V is TRBV5-1 and J is TRBJ2-7; D remains unclear. The germline CDR1 and CDR2 sequences are SGHRS and YFSETQ. Trimming stripped 3 bases from V and 4 bases from J, with 8 bases between. The length of the CDR3 is 12 residues. CDR3 coding DNA: TGCGCCAGCAGCTCGAATGGATACGAGCAGTACTTC. It encodes CASSSNGYEQYF.

The V call is TRBV28, the J call TRBJ1-1; no reliable D call. Per germline, CDR1 MDHEN and CDR2 SYDVKM. V lost 5 bases, J lost 6 bases, and 10 bases lay in between. The CDR3 totals 12 residues. CDR3 residues: CASSPRFAEAFF. The CDR3 DNA is TGTGCCAGCAGTCCCCGGTTCGCTGAAGCTTTCTTT.

The chain employs TRBV24-1 and TRBJ2-3, with a possible D match to TRBD1 (5 bases). Trimming cost V 5 bases and J 6 bases, with 11 bases left between them. CDR3 size: 13 residues. Germline V CDR1 and CDR2: KGHDR, SFDVKD. The CDR3 here is CATSGTGGDTQYF. The CDR3 DNA follows: TGTGCCACCAGTGGCACAGGTGGCGATACGCAGTATTTT.

There are a few counts of this clone. The V and J genes are TRBV28 and TRBJ2-7; perhaps D is TRBD1 or TRBD2 (5 bases each). This CDR3 has 14 amino acids. The V gene's germline CDR1 is MDHEN and CDR2 SYDVKM. Trimming pared 6 bases from V and 2 bases from J, leaving 14 bases between. In DNA, the CDR3 is TGTGCCAGCAGGCACCCGGGACCGCCCTACGAGCAGTACTTC. Translating gives CASRHPGPPYEQYF. Variable domain in full (rest from reference TRBV28 and TRBJ2-7): DVKVTQSSRYLVKRTGEKVFLECVQDMDHENMFWYRQDPGLGLRLIYFSYDVKMKEKGDIPEGYSVSREKKERFSLILESASTNQTSMYLCASRHPGPPYEQYFGPGTRLTVT.